This T cell receptor (beta chain) originates from a study of shared clonotypes between healthy human individuals. Study-level findings and limits: Memory subsets had estimated richness that was generally smaller than that of naive subsets.

Per germline, CDR1 MGHRA and CDR2 YSYEKL. V dropped 0 bases and J dropped 3 bases, with 15 bases sitting between them. The CDR3 runs 17 residues. Method: immunoSEQ multiplex PCR; TCRdb's copy keeps in-frame clones and lacks some. The table lists millions of clones, about 92% of them singletons, with about 0.13% in the top ten. With respect to this clone: Antigen: not known.

The sequence was obtained from a man between 18 and 29 years old in good health. The sequencing input was naive CD4+ T cells sorted from blood. Subset given: CD45RA+ positively selected. The J gene is TRBJ1-5, the V gene TRBV4-1, with D possibly TRBD1 on 5 matching bases. The CDR3 DNA reads as TGCGCCAGCAGCCAAGAGTGGGGGGGGTTTTCCAATCAGCCCCAGCATTTT. Its protein product is CASSQEWGGFSNQPQHF.